The rows below give T cell receptor beta chains drawn from one sample of a study of T cell responses to AZD1222 COVID-19 vaccine. Libraries were prepared by immunoSEQ multiplex PCR; TCRdb keeps only in-frame clonotypes and omits some of them. The repertoire holds 130,000 or so clones, with about 89% as singletons. Sequenced here: peripheral blood, sampled on day 0 of MenACWY control vaccination. These receptors originate from an adult in good health. Each CDR3 is given with its conserved first and last residue. A D gene is named only where the DNA matches it firmly. The listing skips clone size in some rows; elsewhere it reads once, few, many or a size class.

clone_size j_call d_call v_call cdr3_aa cdr3_nt
. TRBJ2-7 TRBD2 TRBV9 CASSAGLGPDEQYF TGTGCCAGCAGCGCTGGACTAGGGCCCGACGAGCAGTACTTC
. TRBJ1-1 . TRBV2 CASNFAANTEAFF TGTGCCAGCAATTTCGCAGCGAACACTGAAGCTTTCTTT
. TRBJ2-3 TRBD2 TRBV5-8 CASSLSREGPQYF TGTGCCAGCAGCTTAAGCCGGGAGGGCCCGCAGTATTTT
. TRBJ2-5 . TRBV11-2 CASTPVNGETQYF TGTGCCAGCACCCCGGTGAACGGTGAGACCCAGTACTTC
. TRBJ2-2 . TRBV5-1 CASSLGAGTGELFF TGCGCCAGCAGCTTGGGGGCCGGGACCGGGGAGCTGTTTTTT
. TRBJ1-2 . TRBV7-3 CASSPSGTYGYTF TGTGCCAGCAGCCCCTCCGGGACGTATGGCTACACCTTC
once TRBJ1-2 TRBD1 TRBV6-5 CASSYSGGEGYGYTF TGTGCCAGCAGTTACTCAGGGGGCGAGGGCTATGGCTACACCTTC
once TRBJ1-6 . TRBV2 CASSELGQGNSPLHF TGTGCCAGCAGCGAGCTCGGCCAGGGGAATTCACCCCTCCACTTT
. TRBJ1-1 . TRBV27 CASSRRQGEAFF TGTGCCAGCAGTAGACGACAAGGTGAAGCTTTCTTT
. TRBJ2-5 . TRBV29-1 CSVRPSETQYF TGCAGCGTCCGCCCCAGTGAGACCCAGTACTTC
. TRBJ2-5 . TRBV5-1 CASSLAGRGQETQYF TGCGCCAGCAGCTTGGCTGGGCGGGGCCAAGAGACCCAGTACTTC
. TRBJ1-2 . TRBV27 CASSLDRNNYGYTF TGTGCCAGCAGTTTGGACAGAAACAACTATGGCTACACCTTC
few TRBJ2-3 . TRBV18 CASSSASLAGDAQYF TGTGCCAGCTCATCGGCTAGCCTGGCAGGGGACGCGCAGTATTTT
. TRBJ2-7 TRBD1 TRBV29-1 CSVARQGGDYEQYF TGCAGCGTCGCCAGACAGGGGGGGGACTACGAGCAGTACTTC
. TRBJ2-2 TRBD2 TRBV2 CASSEARFLAGGSTGELFF TGTGCCAGCAGTGAAGCCCGCTTTCTAGCGGGAGGTAGCACCGGGGAGCTGTTTTTT
once TRBJ2-5 . TRBV7-2 CASSLHRYRQETQYF TGTGCCAGCAGCTTACACCGCTACCGCCAAGAGACCCAGTACTTC
. TRBJ2-5 TRBD1 TRBV10-3 CAISRTGWRETQYF TGTGCCATCAGTAGGACAGGGTGGCGAGAGACCCAGTACTTC
. TRBJ2-1 TRBD2 TRBV29-1 CSVAGPLGGSDEQFF TGCAGCGTTGCCGGACCGTTGGGAGGGAGTGATGAGCAGTTCTTC
. TRBJ2-5 TRBD2 TRBV20-1 CSASVAGGPYF TGCAGTGCTAGCGTAGCGGGAGGTCCGTACTTC
once TRBJ2-5 . TRBV24-1 CATSDGRGKETQYF TGTGCCACCAGTGACGGCAGGGGCAAAGAGACCCAGTACTTC
. TRBJ1-5 . TRBV2 CASSVGQGGNQPQHF TGTGCCAGCAGTGTAGGGCAGGGAGGCAATCAGCCCCAGCATTTT
. TRBJ2-7 TRBD1 TRBV9 CASSVGSRGYEQYF TGTGCCAGCAGCGTAGGTAGCAGGGGGTACGAGCAGTACTTC
. TRBJ1-6 . TRBV12-3/TRBV12-4 CASSNNNSPLHF TGTGCCAGCAGCAATAATAATTCACCCCTCCACTTT
once TRBJ1-1 TRBD1 TRBV5-4 CASSLLTGGTEAFF TGTGCCAGCAGCTTACTAACAGGGGGCACTGAAGCTTTCTTT
. TRBJ2-2 . TRBV5-8 CACRQGSTGELFF TGTGCCTGCCGGCAGGGGAGCACCGGGGAGCTGTTTTTT
few TRBJ1-1 . TRBV5-1 CASSSGQPNTEAFF TGCGCCAGCAGCTCAGGACAGCCGAACACTGAAGCTTTCTTT
. TRBJ2-5 . TRBV2 CASSQGRETQYF TGTGCCAGCAGTCAGGGTAGGGAGACCCAGTACTTC
once TRBJ1-3 . TRBV27 CASRGHSGNTIYF TGTGCCAGCAGGGGCCACTCTGGAAACACCATATATTTT
. TRBJ1-5 . TRBV5-1 CASGVEGPQHF TGCGCCAGCGGGGTGGAGGGGCCCCAGCATTTT
. TRBJ2-2 . TRBV5-1 CASSLGAANTGELFF TGCGCCAGCAGCTTGGGGGCGGCAAACACCGGGGAGCTGTTTTTT
. TRBJ2-3 . TRBV9 CASSVSRLTDTDTQYF TGTGCCAGCAGCGTATCCAGACTAACTGACACAGATACGCAGTATTTT
. TRBJ1-2 . TRBV6-5 CASSSGPAGYTF .
once TRBJ2-3 TRBD2 TRBV11-3 CASSFTGGGSVDTQYF TGTGCCAGCAGCTTCACTGGCGGGGGGTCAGTAGATACGCAGTATTTT
. TRBJ1-2 TRBD1 TRBV6-5 CASSYTGQANYGYTF TGTGCCAGCAGTTATACGGGACAGGCTAACTATGGCTACACCTTC
. TRBJ2-4 TRBD1 TRBV5-1 CASSRTGPGENIQYF TGCGCCAGCAGCCGGACAGGGCCGGGCGAAAACATTCAGTACTTC
. TRBJ1-1 TRBD1 TRBV3-1/TRBV3-2 CASSQGVDRTEAFF TGTGCCAGCAGCCAAGGAGTGGACAGGACTGAAGCTTTCTTT
. TRBJ1-2 TRBD1 TRBV5-4 CASSLGTGTGLYGYTF TGTGCCAGCAGCTTGGGTACTGGGACAGGACTCTATGGCTACACCTTC
. TRBJ1-5 TRBD1 TRBV27 CASRMGQAGSSNQPQHF TGTGCCAGCAGGATGGGACAGGCCGGCAGCAGCAATCAGCCCCAGCATTTT